Following are 30 T cell receptor beta chains from one sample sequenced in a study of T cells after yellow fever vaccination. TCRdb processed the 5' RACE reads anew with MiXCR; each CDR3 protein has one entry. The sample lists about 340,000 distinct CDR3 sequences, 4% seen once, with roughly a quarter in the top ten. The sample in question was PBMCs, obtained 5 days after the yellow fever booster vaccination. The receptors here all came from a man in his late teens or twenties who received the YFV17D yellow fever vaccine.

This clonotype was recorded many times. The chain links TRBV7-2 to TRBJ1-1; tentative D call: TRBD1 (6 bases). V gave up 0 bases and J gave up 4 bases, with 9 bases separating them. The CDR3 is made up of 14 amino acids. Germline assignment: CDR1 SGHTA and CDR2 FQGNSA. CDR3 loop: CASSLAPGVTEAFF. CDR3 DNA sequence: TGTGCCAGCAGCTTAGCTCCAGGGGTCACTGAAGCTTTCTTT.

The V and J genes are TRBV20-1 and TRBJ2-2, with 9 bases matching TRBD2. Germline CDR1 is DFQATT and CDR2 is SNEGSKA (reference sequence). The J segment lost 1 base and the V segment lost 6 bases, leaving 3 bases of the junction unmatched. This CDR3 region has 14 residues. The CDR3 is CSAWTSENTGELFF. The CDR3 DNA is TGCAGTGCATGGACTAGCGAGAACACCGGGGAGCTGTTTTTT.

The sample holds many counts of this clonotype. The chain joins TRBV5-4 to TRBJ2-3; D remains ambiguous. Per germline, CDR1 SGHNT and CDR2 YYREEE (reference sequence). The CDR3 is made up of 12 amino acids. The V and J ends lost 6 bases and 2 bases respectively, with 7 bases between them. The CDR3 here is CASKSSTDTQYF. In DNA form, the CDR3 reads TGTGCCAGCAAATCTTCCACAGATACGCAGTATTTT.

The chain links TRBV5-1 to TRBJ1-1, with D perhaps TRBD1 (5 bases). Deletions cut 3 bases from V and 3 bases from J, with 9 bases between. The CDR3 extends over 13 amino acids. Germline V gene data show CDR1 as SGHRS and CDR2 as YFSETQ. The CDR3 region has the DNA TGCGCCAGCAGCTGCAGGGTGGACACTGAAGCTTTCTTT. This gives the protein CASSCRVDTEAFF.

The chain recombines TRBV2 with TRBJ2-6; unclear D gene. Per the germline V gene, CDR1 is SNHLY and CDR2 is FYNNEI. V lost 5 bases and J 0 bases, leaving 11 bases between the germline ends. The CDR3 contains 16 residues. The CDR3 nucleotides are TGTGCCAGCAGTCGTCCCCCACGCTCTGGGGCCAACGTCCTGACTTTC. Protein: CASSRPPRSGANVLTF.

A few counts support this clonotype. The V call is TRBV7-9, the J call TRBJ1-1; 7 nucleotides agree with TRBD1. CDR3 length: 15 residues. CDR1 SEHNR and CDR2 FQNEAQ come from the germline V gene (reference sequence). Trimming at V came to 10 bases and at J to 4 bases, leaving 15 bases not matched to a gene. In DNA form, the CDR3 reads TGTGCCACCACCAGAACAGGGGCCGGGGGCACTGAAGCTTTCTTT. Translating gives CATTRTGAGGTEAFF.

The chain links TRBV11-1 to TRBJ1-2; 8 nucleotides line up with TRBD1. This CDR3 contains 15 residues. Germline CDR1 is SGHAT and CDR2 is FQDESV (reference sequence). Germline trimming cut 5 bases from V and 4 bases from J; bases unmatched to any gene: 9. CDR3 DNA sequence: TGTGCCAGCAGCCCTGCCGGGACAGGACCCTATGGCTACACCTTC. Its protein is CASSPAGTGPYGYTF.

The chain employs TRBV5-1 and TRBJ1-1; 11 nucleotides line up with TRBD1. Trimming cost V 5 bases and J 5 bases; bases outside gene matches: 5. The CDR3 contains 14 residues. Germline-derived CDR1 and CDR2 are SGHRS and YFSETQ. The CDR3, as DNA: TGCGCCAGCAGTTACGGACAGGGGGCAACTGAAGCTTTCTTT. This codes for CASSYGQGATEAFF.

V gene TRBV12-3 or TRBV12-4 combines with J gene TRBJ2-1; 12 bases match TRBD2. The trim removed 3 bases at V and 6 bases at J, leaving 9 bases unmatched. The CDR3 is made up of 17 amino acids. For the CDR3, the DNA is TGTGCCAGCAGTTTGGTCGCTAGCGGGGGGGCCCTCAATGAGCAGTTCTTC. It is translated as CASSLVASGGALNEQFF.

This clonotype was seen only a few times. This chain links TRBV20-1 with TRBJ2-5; tentatively, D is TRBD1 (7 bases). The CDR3 runs 14 residues. V was trimmed by 6 bases and J by 4 bases, leaving 18 bases between them. Germline-derived CDR1 and CDR2 are DFQATT and SNEGSKA (reference sequence). The CDR3 spells CSAQTLQGGETQYF. The CDR3 DNA sequence: TGCAGTGCCCAGACGCTCCAGGGGGGAGAGACCCAGTACTTC.

The chain carries TRBV11-1 and TRBJ1-4, with TRBD1 matching over 7 bases. V was pared by 5 bases and J by 7 bases, with 7 bases of the junction left unmatched. CDR1 is SGHAT, CDR2 FQDESV, per germline (reference sequence). The CDR3 runs 14 residues. CDR3 residues: CASSHRQGVEKLFF. The CDR3, as DNA: TGTGCCAGCAGCCATCGACAGGGAGTTGAAAAACTGTTTTTT. Full variable domain (rest looked up from reference TRBV11-1 and TRBJ1-4): EAEVAQSPRYKITEKSQAVAFWCDPISGHATLYWYRQILGQGPELLVQFQDESVVDDSQLPKDRFSAERLKGVDSTLKIQPAELGDSAMYLCASSHRQGVEKLFFGSGTQLSVL.

Here the CDR3 DNA reads TGTGCCATCAGTCCCAACAGGGGCCAGGGAACGGGGACCGGGGAGCTGTTTTTT. Its translation: CAISPNRGQGTGTGELFF. The chain recombines TRBV10-3 with TRBJ2-2, with 7 bases identical to TRBD1. After removal of 5 bases from V and 5 bases from J, the junction contained 17 bases not matched to a gene. The CDR3 runs 18 residues. The germline CDR1 and CDR2 sequences are ENHRY and SYGVKD.

In its sample, this clonotype was seen many times. The chain employs TRBV2 and TRBJ1-2; D unclear. The CDR3 is 12 residues long. Trimming cost V 3 bases and J 1 base, with 3 bases left between them. CDR1 and CDR2 from the germline V gene are SNHLY and FYNNEI. The CDR3 is CASSESNYGYTF. The DNA for the CDR3 is TGTGCCAGCAGTGAGAGTAACTATGGCTACACCTTC.

This clonotype was counted at least ten times. J is TRBJ1-6 and V is TRBV7-2; D is perhaps TRBD1 (5 bases). The length of the CDR3 is 14 residues. The V gene lost 5 bases and the J gene lost 8 bases, with 13 bases spanning the gap. The V gene's germline CDR1 is SGHTA and CDR2 FQGNSA. In nucleotides, the CDR3 is TGTGCCAGCAGCCCTATGGGGCGGTATTCACCCCTCCACTTT. Protein: CASSPMGRYSPLHF.

This clonotype was detected many times. The chain has TRBV4-3 and TRBJ1-2; D is uncertain. There are 14 residues in the CDR3. V gave up 3 bases and J gave up 5 bases, with 13 bases separating them. Looked up from germline, CDR1 is LGHNA and CDR2 is YSLEER. Here the CDR3 reads CASSQDREPYGYTF. The CDR3 DNA sequence: TGCGCCAGCAGCCAGGATCGGGAGCCTTATGGCTACACCTTC.

In this sample, this clonotype turned up a few times. J is TRBJ2-4 and V is TRBV12-3 or TRBV12-4, with TRBD1 matching 10 bases. With 7 bases clipped from V and 3 bases from J, the junction kept 12 bases outside the gene matches. CDR3 size: 17 residues. In DNA form, the CDR3 reads TGTGCCAGCACCCTCGGACAGGGGGGTTTTGGCAAAAACATTCAGTACTTC. Its protein product is CASTLGQGGFGKNIQYF.

The table lists this clonotype with a few counts. The chain couples TRBV5-5 to TRBJ2-6; D not certain. Germline assignment: CDR1 SGHKS and CDR2 YYEKEE (reference sequence). V lost 6 bases and J lost 4, with 20 bases in between. This CDR3 is built from 17 residues. CDR3 protein: CASTYLGHLGGANVLTF. CDR3 DNA: TGTGCCAGCACCTACCTGGGCCATCTGGGAGGGGCCAACGTCCTGACTTTC.

CDR3 coding DNA: TGTGCCAGCAGCCTCACCGGAGTGACTAATGAAAAACTGTTTTTT. This translates into CASSLTGVTNEKLFF. J is TRBJ1-4 and V is TRBV7-3, with D unclear. The germline CDR1 and CDR2 sequences are SGHTA and FQGTGA. This CDR3 has 15 residues. V was clipped by 5 bases and J by 2 bases, with 12 bases between them.

This clonotype turned up a few times. J is TRBJ1-1 and V is TRBV24-1, with 7 bases matching TRBD1. V lost 4 bases, J lost 3 bases, and 10 bases stayed unmatched. Germline V CDR1 and CDR2: KGHDR, SFDVKD. This CDR3 spans 16 amino acids. The CDR3 DNA follows: TGTGCCACCAGTGACCCCGACAGGGCCCAGCACACTGAAGCTTTCTTT. The encoded protein is CATSDPDRAQHTEAFF.

The chain employs TRBV10-1 and TRBJ2-3, with TRBD1 identical over 7 bases. The J segment lost 2 bases and the V segment lost 6 bases, leaving 2 bases of the junction unmatched. Germline V gene data show CDR1 as WNHNN and CDR2 as SYGVQD (reference sequence). The CDR3 totals 13 residues. The chain's CDR3 is CASRQGLTDTQYF. The CDR3 DNA follows: TGCGCCAGCAGACAGGGGCTCACAGATACGCAGTATTTT.

The rearrangement links TRBV20-1 to TRBJ1-2; D not resolved. V lost 0 bases and J lost 5, with 19 bases in between. The germline CDR1 and CDR2 sequences are DFQATT and SNEGSKA (reference sequence). The CDR3 extends over 16 amino acids. CDR3: CSARDFGLKDLYGYTF. In nucleotides, the CDR3 is TGCAGTGCTAGAGACTTCGGCTTAAAGGACCTTTATGGCTACACCTTC.

This chain links TRBV6-5 with TRBJ2-2; no definite D call. The CDR3 has 13 amino acids. V lost 7 bases to trimming and J lost 6 bases, with 12 bases between them. Germline CDR1 is MNHEY and CDR2 is SVGAGI. This chain's CDR3 is CASTLLSPGELFF. CDR3 sequence (DNA): TGTGCCAGCACCCTCCTCTCGCCCGGGGAGCTGTTTTTT.

This clonotype was detected a few times. The V call is TRBV5-1, the J call TRBJ2-5; 15 bases are a match to TRBD2. With 3 bases clipped from V and 5 bases from J, the junction kept 8 bases outside the gene matches. The germline CDR1 and CDR2 sequences are SGHRS and YFSETQ. The CDR3 contains 17 residues. The CDR3 nucleotides are TGCGCCAGCAGCTACGGACTAGCGGGGGGGATGGTTGAGACCCAGTACTTC. It codes for CASSYGLAGGMVETQYF.

In its sample, this clonotype was seen a few times. The chain carries TRBV5-1 and TRBJ2-2; D might be TRBD2 (6 bases). V was pared by 3 bases and J by 6 bases, with 15 bases between. This CDR3 is built from 15 residues. Germline assignment: CDR1 SGHRS and CDR2 YFSETQ. The CDR3 DNA is TGCGCCAGCAGCTACACGGGACTCCCCTCCGGGGAGCTGTTTTTT. Protein product: CASSYTGLPSGELFF.

This clonotype was counted many times. This chain uses TRBV7-9 with TRBJ1-1; a possible D gene is TRBD1 (5 bases). Germline V gives CDR1 SEHNR, CDR2 FQNEAQ (reference sequence). Trimming stripped 3 bases from V and 0 bases from J, with 14 bases between. The length of the CDR3 is 16 residues. For the CDR3, the DNA is TGTGCCAGCAGCTTGTCCCAGGGTTTGTTGAACACTGAAGCTTTCTTT. Its protein is CASSLSQGLLNTEAFF.

J is TRBJ2-5 and V is TRBV6-6, with TRBD2 matching over 15 bases. Germline V gene sequence: CDR1 MNHNY, CDR2 SVGAGI (reference sequence). This CDR3 is 15 amino acids long. Germline trimming cut 6 bases from V and 8 bases from J; bases unmatched to any gene: 7. CDR3 protein: CASRRTSGGGNTQYF. CDR3 coding DNA: TGTGCCAGCAGAAGGACTAGCGGGGGGGGTAATACCCAGTACTTC.

In its sample, this clonotype was seen once. This may be a read error: a much more frequent sequence differs by one nucleotide. This chain connects TRBV7-2 to TRBJ2-3, with a weak D call TRBD2 (7 bases). The CDR3 loop spans 12 amino acids. V was trimmed by 10 bases and J by 6 bases, leaving 14 bases between them. The germline gives CDR1 SGHTA, CDR2 FQGNSA. This chain's CDR3 is CATHGGLDTQYF. The CDR3 DNA sequence: TGTGCCACTCACGGGGGGCTGGATACGCAGTATTTT.

This chain joins TRBV25-1 and TRBJ2-7; 9 bases are a match to TRBD2. V was clipped by 6 bases and J by 3 bases; unmatched bases: 12. The CDR3 runs 16 residues. Germline V gene sequence: CDR1 MGHDK, CDR2 SYGVNS. The CDR3 loop is CASSRGRGGTSYEQYF. CDR3 bases: TGTGCCAGCAGCCGAGGGCGGGGGGGTACCAGCTACGAGCAGTACTTC.

Concerning this clonotype itself: A much larger clone is a single base away; this may be a read error. The chain links TRBV28 to TRBJ1-4; D may be TRBD1 (5 bases). This CDR3 spans 13 amino acids. CDR1 and CDR2 from the germline V gene are MDHEN and SYDVKM. This CDR3 is CGSSTGLSEKLFF. In DNA, the CDR3 is TGTGGCAGCAGTACAGGTTTAAGTGAAAAACTGTTTTTT.

This clonotype was seen many times. The gene calls are TRBV15 and TRBJ1-1; possibly TRBD1 for D (5 bases). The V end was cut by 1 base, the J end by 7 bases, with 16 bases between. The germline V gene encodes CDR1 LNHNV and CDR2 YYDKDF (reference sequence). The CDR3 length is 15 residues. The CDR3 spells CATSRGFRGTGEAFF. CDR3 nucleotide sequence: TGTGCCACCAGCAGAGGGTTTAGGGGAACGGGTGAAGCTTTCTTT.